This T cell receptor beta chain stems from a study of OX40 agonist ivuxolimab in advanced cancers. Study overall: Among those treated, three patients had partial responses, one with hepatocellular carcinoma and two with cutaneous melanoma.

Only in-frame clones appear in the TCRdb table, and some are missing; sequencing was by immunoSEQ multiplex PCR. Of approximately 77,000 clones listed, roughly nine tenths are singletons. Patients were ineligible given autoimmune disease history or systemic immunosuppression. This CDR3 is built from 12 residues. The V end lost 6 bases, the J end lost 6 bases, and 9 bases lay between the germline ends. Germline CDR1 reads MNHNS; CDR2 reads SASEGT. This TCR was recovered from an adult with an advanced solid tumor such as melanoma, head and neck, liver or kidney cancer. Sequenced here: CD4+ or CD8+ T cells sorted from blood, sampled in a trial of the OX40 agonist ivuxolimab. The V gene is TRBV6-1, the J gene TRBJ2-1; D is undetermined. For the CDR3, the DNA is TGTGCCAGCAGAAGTAGCAGCAATGAGCAGTTCTTC. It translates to CASRSSSNEQFF.